Listed below are T cell receptor beta chains from one sample, sequenced in a study of cytomegalovirus exposure and HLA in healthy donors. The protocol was immunoSEQ multiplex PCR, while the TCRdb copy is restricted to in-frame clones and leaves out a portion. The sample has tens of thousands of clones; roughly 94% are singletons. The sample taken for sequencing was PBMCs. These receptors originate from a young man in good health and CMV-seronegative. Both conserved end residues are part of each CDR3. The D gene is left open where the match is weak. Only part of the rows carry a size: once, few, many, or a class if the clone is expanded.

cdr3_nt	cdr3_aa	j_call	v_call	clone_size	cdr3_length	d_call
TGTGCCAGCAGCTTAGATCACAGGGTCTCCGAAAAACTGTTTTTT	CASSLDHRVSEKLFF	TRBJ1-4	TRBV7-2	.	15	.
TGTGCCAGCAGGGACCAGGGGGCCAATGAGCAGTTCTTC	CASRDQGANEQFF	TRBJ2-1	TRBV6-6	.	13	TRBD1
TGTGCCAGCTCACCTGCGGGGTACGAGCAGTACTTC	CASSPAGYEQYF	TRBJ2-7	TRBV18	.	12	.
TGTGCCAGCAGTGTGGAGGCCGCCCAAGGGATAAATACGCAGTATTTT	CASSVEAAQGINTQYF	TRBJ2-3	TRBV6-1	.	16	.
TGTGCCAGTAGTAGTACAGGGGCCGGCTACACCTTC	CASSSTGAGYTF	TRBJ1-2	TRBV19	.	12	TRBD1
TGCAGCGTGGGGACTAGCAGTTACGAGCAGTACTTC	CSVGTSSYEQYF	TRBJ2-7	TRBV29-1	.	12	TRBD2
TGTGCCAGCAGCTCATTGCATGACAGGGCTGTTAGCTATGGCTACACCTTC	CASSSLHDRAVSYGYTF	TRBJ1-2	TRBV5-4	.	17	TRBD1
TGTGCCACCAAACCCGGGACTAGCTACGAGCAGTACTTC	CATKPGTSYEQYF	TRBJ2-7	TRBV6-5	.	13	TRBD2
TGCAGCGTCTTCTTGGACAGGGCGGAGACCCAGTACTTC	CSVFLDRAETQYF	TRBJ2-5	TRBV29-1	.	13	TRBD1
TGTGCCAGCAGCTTAAGGACCGGGACAGGGTGGAACACCGGGGAGCTGTTTTTT	CASSLRTGTGWNTGELFF	TRBJ2-2	TRBV7-8	.	18	TRBD1
TGCGCCAGCAGCTCCGGGACAGCGAAAGAGACCCAGTACTTC	CASSSGTAKETQYF	TRBJ2-5	TRBV5-1	.	14	TRBD1
TGTGCCAGCAGTCAACTCTCTGGGGCCAACGTCCTGACTTTC	CASSQLSGANVLTF	TRBJ2-6	TRBV27	.	14	.
TGTGCCAGCAGCCAAGATCAGGGGCGGAATGAAAAACTGTTTTTT	CASSQDQGRNEKLFF	TRBJ1-4	TRBV4-2	.	15	.
TGTGCCAGTAGTATAAGCGGAAGGTCCAGCTCCTACAATGAGCAGTTCTTC	CASSISGRSSSYNEQFF	TRBJ2-1	TRBV19	.	17	.
TGTGCCAGCAGTTACAGGGAGTATGGCTACACCTTC	CASSYREYGYTF	TRBJ1-2	TRBV28	.	12	.
TGTGCCAGTTCTAGCGGGAGAGGAGTAACCGGGGAGCTGTTTTTT	CASSSGRGVTGELFF	TRBJ2-2	TRBV19	.	15	TRBD2
TGTGCCTGGAGTGTCCCGACAGACGAGCAGTACTTC	CAWSVPTDEQYF	TRBJ2-7	TRBV30	.	12	.
TGTGCCAGCAGTTACCGGGCAGGCCCGGGGGGGCAGCCCCAGCATTTT	CASSYRAGPGGQPQHF	TRBJ1-5	TRBV6-6	.	16	.
TGTGCCTGGACCCATATGATGTTGGCTACAGATACGCAGTATTTT	CAWTHMMLATDTQYF	TRBJ2-3	TRBV30	.	15	.
TGTGCCTGGAGTGTACAGGAAGGGGACGAGCAGTACTTC	CAWSVQEGDEQYF	TRBJ2-7	TRBV30	.	13	.
TGCGCCAGCAGCTTGTCGGCCCAGCGGGAAGAGACCCAGTACTTC	CASSLSAQREETQYF	TRBJ2-5	TRBV5-1	once	15	.
TGCGCCAGCAGTCAATCCCTCCGGACAGGGCGATTCGGCTACACCTTC	CASSQSLRTGRFGYTF	TRBJ1-2	TRBV23-1	.	16	TRBD1
TGTGCCAGCAGCCCTCAGCCGGGACTAGCGGGGCAAGAGACCCAGTACTTC	CASSPQPGLAGQETQYF	TRBJ2-5	TRBV28	.	17	TRBD2
TGTGCCAGCTCACTGGGGGGGGGCTGGGATCAGCCCCAGCATTTT	CASSLGGGWDQPQHF	TRBJ1-5	TRBV18	once	15	.
TGTGCCAGCTTTCAATCCGGGGCCAACGTCCTGACTTTC	CASFQSGANVLTF	TRBJ2-6	TRBV18	.	13	.
TGTGCCAGCAGCATCGGGACAGGGCGGAGCTCTGGGGCCAACGTCCTGACTTTC	CASSIGTGRSSGANVLTF	TRBJ2-6	TRBV9	.	18	TRBD1
TGTGCCAGCAGTGAAGGAGGAGTAGGCGAGCAGTACTTC	CASSEGGVGEQYF	TRBJ2-7	TRBV6-1	.	13	.
TGTGCCAGCAGTTACGGACAGTCTGGCGGCTACACCTTC	CASSYGQSGGYTF	TRBJ1-2	TRBV6-6	once	13	.
TGCGCCAGCAGACAGGGTAACGAGCAGTACTTC	CASRQGNEQYF	TRBJ2-7	TRBV5-1	.	11	.
TGTGCCATCAGTGAGTCCGACTGGGCTGAAGCTTTCTTT	CAISESDWAEAFF	TRBJ1-1	TRBV10-3	.	13	.
TGTGCCAGCAGCTTATTCATGACTAGCGGATACAATGAGCAGTTCTTC	CASSLFMTSGYNEQFF	TRBJ2-1	TRBV7-9	.	16	TRBD2
TGTGCCTGGAGTGTACAGGTGGGCTATGGCTACACCTTC	CAWSVQVGYGYTF	TRBJ1-2	TRBV30	.	13	.
TGCGCCAGCAGTGAGAGTGCAGGGGGCATAGATACGCAGTATTTT	CASSESAGGIDTQYF	TRBJ2-3	TRBV10-1	.	15	TRBD1
TGTGCCAGTAGCATGACAGGGGGAGGCACTGAAGCTTTCTTT	CASSMTGGGTEAFF	TRBJ1-1	TRBV19	.	14	TRBD1
TGTGCCAGCAGATTAGGGGAAAAGGCTAATGAAAAACTGTTTTTT	CASRLGEKANEKLFF	TRBJ1-4	TRBV6-5	.	15	.
TGTGCCAGCAGCTTCCAGAACTATGGCTACACCTTC	CASSFQNYGYTF	TRBJ1-2	TRBV13	once	12	.
TGTAGGTGGGCAGTAAATTCCTATGGCTACACCTTC	CRWAVNSYGYTF	TRBJ1-2	TRBV29-1	.	12	.
TGTGCCAGCAGCCCGCGGGCAAATGAGCAGTTCTTC	CASSPRANEQFF	TRBJ2-1	TRBV7-9	.	12	.
TGTGCCAGCAGTGCAAAGACAGGGGCCGGTTGGTACACCGGGGAGCTGTTTTTT	CASSAKTGAGWYTGELFF	TRBJ2-2	TRBV25-1	.	18	TRBD1
TGTGCCAGCAAAGAAACAGGGTTAAACGAGCAGCCCCAGCATTTT	CASKETGLNEQPQHF	TRBJ1-5	TRBV27	once	15	.
TGTGCCAGCAGTTACTCGATGGTCCAGGGCGCTCAGCCCCAGCATTTT	CASSYSMVQGAQPQHF	TRBJ1-5	TRBV6-5	.	16	.